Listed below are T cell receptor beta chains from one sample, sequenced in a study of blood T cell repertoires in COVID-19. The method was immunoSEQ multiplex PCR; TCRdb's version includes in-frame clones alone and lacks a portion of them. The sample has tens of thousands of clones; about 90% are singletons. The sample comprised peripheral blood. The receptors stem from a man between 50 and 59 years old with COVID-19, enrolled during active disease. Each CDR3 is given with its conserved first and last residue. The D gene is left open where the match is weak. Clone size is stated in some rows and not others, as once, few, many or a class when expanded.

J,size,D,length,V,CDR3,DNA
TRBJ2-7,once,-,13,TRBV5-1,CASSLVEGGEQYF,TGCGCCAGCAGCTTGGTGGAGGGCGGCGAGCAGTACTTC
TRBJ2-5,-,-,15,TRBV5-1,CASSLDPGYQETQYF,TGCGCCAGCAGCTTGGACCCAGGATACCAAGAGACCCAGTACTTC
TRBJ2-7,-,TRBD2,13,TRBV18,CASSPGTINEQYF,TGTGCCAGCTCACCGGGGACTATTAACGAGCAGTACTTC
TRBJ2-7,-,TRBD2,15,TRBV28,CASSGPRGGTHEQYF,TGTGCCAGCAGTGGACCCCGGGGGGGCACACACGAGCAGTACTTC
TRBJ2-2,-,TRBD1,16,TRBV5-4,CASSFRDRPNTGELFF,TGTGCCAGCAGCTTCCGGGACAGGCCAAACACCGGGGAGCTGTTTTTT
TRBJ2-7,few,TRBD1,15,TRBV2,CASRNLGQGTYEQYF,TGTGCCAGCAGAAACCTCGGACAGGGGACCTACGAGCAGTACTTC
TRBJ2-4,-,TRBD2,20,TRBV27,CASSAALAGGSGLAKNIQYF,TGTGCCAGCAGTGCGGCACTAGCGGGAGGGTCGGGGTTAGCCAAAAACATTCAGTACTTC
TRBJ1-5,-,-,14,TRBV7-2,CASSALASNQPQHF,TGTGCCAGCAGCGCACTAGCTAGCAATCAGCCCCAGCATTTT
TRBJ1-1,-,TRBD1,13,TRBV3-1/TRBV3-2,CASRPGGNTEAFF,TGTGCCAGCAGGCCAGGGGGGAACACTGAAGCTTTCTTT
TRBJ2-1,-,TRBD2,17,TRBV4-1,CASSQTGGVTSYNEQFF,TGCGCCAGCAGCCAGACGGGAGGGGTCACCTCCTACAATGAGCAGTTCTTC
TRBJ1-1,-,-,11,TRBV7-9,CASSSRTEAFF,TGTGCCAGCAGCTCTAGGACTGAAGCTTTCTTT
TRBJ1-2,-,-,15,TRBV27,CASSLYGRGNYGYTF,TGTGCCAGCAGTTTATACGGACGGGGGAACTATGGCTACACCTTC
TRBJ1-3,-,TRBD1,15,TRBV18,CASSPQGAAGNTIYF,TGTGCCAGCTCACCACAGGGGGCTGCTGGAAACACCATATATTTT
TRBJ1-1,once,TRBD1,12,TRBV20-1,CSASKGASEAFF,TGCAGTGCTAGTAAGGGGGCTTCTGAAGCTTTCTTT
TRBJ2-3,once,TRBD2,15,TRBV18,CASSREREFTDTQYF,TGTGCCAGCTCACGGGAGCGGGAGTTTACAGATACGCAGTATTTT
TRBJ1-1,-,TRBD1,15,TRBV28,CASSYYTTGGTEAFF,TGTGCCAGCAGTTACTACACGACAGGGGGCACTGAAGCTTTCTTT
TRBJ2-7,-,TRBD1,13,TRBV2,CASTKTGGYEQYF,TGTGCCAGCACTAAGACAGGGGGCTACGAGCAGTACTTC
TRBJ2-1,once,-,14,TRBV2,CASSEMKPNNEQFF,TGTGCCAGCAGTGAGATGAAGCCAAACAATGAGCAGTTCTTC
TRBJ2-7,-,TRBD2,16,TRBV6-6,CASSYSASGRSYEQYF,TGTGCCAGCAGTTACTCGGCTAGCGGGAGGTCCTACGAGCAGTACTTC
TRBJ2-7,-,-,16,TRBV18,CASSPRVGARPDEQYF,TGTGCCAGCTCCCCCCGCGTTGGCGCGAGGCCCGACGAGCAGTACTTC
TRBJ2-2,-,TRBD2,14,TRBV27,CASSFAGAAGELFF,TGTGCCAGCAGTTTTGCGGGAGCGGCCGGGGAGCTGTTTTTT
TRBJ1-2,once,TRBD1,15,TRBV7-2,CASSLTLGQGAPYTF,TGTGCCAGCAGCTTAACCCTGGGACAGGGGGCACCCTACACCTTC
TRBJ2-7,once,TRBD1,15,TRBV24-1,CATSDSGTGGDEQYF,TGTGCCACCAGTGATTCCGGGACAGGGGGCGACGAGCAGTACTTC
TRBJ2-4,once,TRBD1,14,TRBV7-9,CASSLVESVGQGYF,TGTGCCAGCAGCTTAGTTGAGAGCGTTGGACAGGGCTACTTC
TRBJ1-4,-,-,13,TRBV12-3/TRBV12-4,CASIKQGDEKLFF,TGTGCCAGCATCAAACAGGGTGATGAAAAACTGTTTTTT
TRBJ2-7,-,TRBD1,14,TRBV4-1,CASSPDRGNYEQYF,TGCGCCAGCAGCCCCGACAGGGGGAACTACGAGCAGTACTTC
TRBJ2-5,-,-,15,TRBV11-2,CASSLEASRRETQYF,TGTGCCAGCAGCTTAGAGGCTAGCCGGAGGGAGACCCAGTACTTC
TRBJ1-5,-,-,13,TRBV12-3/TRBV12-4,CASSGEVGQPQHF,TGTGCCAGCAGTGGCGAGGTAGGACAGCCCCAGCATTTT
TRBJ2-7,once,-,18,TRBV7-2,CASSLKGSRAGSSYEQYF,TGTGCCAGCAGCTTAAAGGGTTCTCGGGCGGGAAGCTCCTACGAGCAGTACTTC
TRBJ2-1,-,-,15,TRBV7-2,CASSLQRSSYNEQFF,TGTGCCAGCAGCTTGCAGCGGAGCTCCTACAATGAGCAGTTCTTC
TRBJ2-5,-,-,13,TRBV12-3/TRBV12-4,CASSFAGREPQYF,TGTGCCAGCAGTTTCGCGGGGCGGGAACCCCAGTACTTC
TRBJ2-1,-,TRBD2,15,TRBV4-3,CASSLGLAGYHEQFF,TGCGCCAGCAGCCTCGGACTAGCGGGATATCATGAGCAGTTCTTC
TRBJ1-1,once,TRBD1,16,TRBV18,CASSAYNRGLNTEAFF,TGTGCCAGCTCAGCGTATAACAGGGGGCTGAACACTGAAGCTTTCTTT
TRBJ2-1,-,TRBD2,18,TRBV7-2,CASSSRTSGWSSYNEQFF,TGTGCCAGCAGCTCCCGGACTAGCGGGTGGAGCTCCTACAATGAGCAGTTCTTC
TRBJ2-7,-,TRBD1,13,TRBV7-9,CASARDSPYEQYF,TGTGCCAGCGCCCGGGACAGCCCCTACGAGCAGTACTTC
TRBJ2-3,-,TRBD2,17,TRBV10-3,CAISESKREGGTDTQYF,TGTGCCATCAGTGAGTCGAAACGGGAGGGGGGCACAGATACGCAGTATTTT
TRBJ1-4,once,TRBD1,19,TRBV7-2,CASSAHPGTGDLWDEKLFF,TGTGCCAGCAGCGCTCACCCCGGGACAGGGGACCTGTGGGATGAAAAACTGTTTTTT
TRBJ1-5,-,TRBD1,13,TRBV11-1,CASSQGGNQPQHF,TGTGCCAGCAGCCAGGGGGGCAATCAGCCCCAGCATTTT
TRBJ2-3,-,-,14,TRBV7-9,CASSLALAENTQYF,TGTGCCAGCAGCTTAGCACTCGCCGAAAATACGCAGTATTTT
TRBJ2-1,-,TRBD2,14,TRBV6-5,CASSRAGGVDEQFF,TGTGCCAGCAGTAGAGCGGGAGGGGTGGATGAGCAGTTCTTC
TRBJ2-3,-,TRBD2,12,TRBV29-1,CSVTSGTDTQYF,TGCAGTGTTACTAGCGGCACAGATACGCAGTATTTT
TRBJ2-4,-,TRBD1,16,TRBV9,CASSEGQGLAKNIQYF,TGTGCCAGCAGCGAGGGACAGGGCCTTGCCAAAAACATTCAGTACTTC
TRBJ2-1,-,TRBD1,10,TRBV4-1,CASSSGQLFF,TGCGCCAGCAGCTCGGGACAGCTGTTCTTC
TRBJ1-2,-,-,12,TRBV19,CASYTGDYGYTF,TGTGCCAGCTATACAGGAGACTATGGCTACACCTTC
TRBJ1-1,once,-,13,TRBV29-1,CSAVRQGNTEAFF,TGCAGCGCCGTCAGGCAGGGGAACACTGAAGCTTTCTTT
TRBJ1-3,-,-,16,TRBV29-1,CSVEVFRGGSGNTIYF,TGCAGCGTTGAGGTGTTCAGGGGTGGCTCTGGAAACACCATATATTTT
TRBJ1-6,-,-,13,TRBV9,CASSSKTNSPLHF,TGTGCCAGCAGCTCAAAGACAAATTCACCCCTCCACTTT
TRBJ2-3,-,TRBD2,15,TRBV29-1,CSVRGLAGGPDTQYF,TGCAGCGTCCGGGGACTAGCGGGAGGGCCAGATACGCAGTATTTT
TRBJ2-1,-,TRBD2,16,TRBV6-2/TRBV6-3,CASSYRLASPSNEQFF,TGTGCCAGCAGTTATCGACTAGCGAGCCCTTCCAATGAGCAGTTCTTC
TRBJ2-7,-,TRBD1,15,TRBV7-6,CASSRRTGVAYEQYF,TGTGCCAGCAGCAGAAGGACAGGGGTAGCCTACGAGCAGTACTTC
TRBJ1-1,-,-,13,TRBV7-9,CASSLSGNTEAFF,TGTGCCAGCAGCTTATCGGGGAACACTGAAGCTTTCTTT
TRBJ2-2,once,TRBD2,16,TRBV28,CASSPTSGRSGGELFF,TGTGCCAGCAGCCCTACTAGCGGGAGATCTGGCGGGGAGCTGTTTTTT
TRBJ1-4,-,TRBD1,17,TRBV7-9,CASSAGTGGFGNEKLFF,TGTGCCAGCAGCGCCGGGACAGGGGGCTTTGGGAATGAAAAACTGTTTTTT
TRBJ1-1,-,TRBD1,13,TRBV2,CASSQTGVTEAFF,TGTGCCAGCAGTCAGACAGGGGTCACTGAAGCTTTCTTT
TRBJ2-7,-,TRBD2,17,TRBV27,CASSSGLAGGPSYEQYF,TGTGCCAGCAGTTCGGGACTAGCGGGAGGGCCCTCCTACGAGCAGTACTTC
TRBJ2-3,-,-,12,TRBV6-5,CASNPDSTTQYF,TGTGCCAGCAACCCGGACTCGACAACGCAGTATTTT
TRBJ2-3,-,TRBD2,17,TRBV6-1,CASSESTSGRGARAQYF,TGTGCCAGCAGTGAATCGACTAGCGGGAGAGGGGCACGGGCGCAGTATTTT
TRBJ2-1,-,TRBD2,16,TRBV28,CASSSYSSGGVYEQFF,TGTGCCAGCAGTTCCTACTCTAGCGGGGGGGTCTATGAGCAGTTCTTC
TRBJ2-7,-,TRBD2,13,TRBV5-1,CASSASSSGEQYF,TGCGCCAGCAGCGCCTCCTCTAGCGGCGAGCAGTACTTC